The TCR beta chain under discussion was sequenced for a study of cytomegalovirus exposure and HLA in healthy donors (dated by TCRdb to the late 2010s). Regarding the study in general: In an earlier analysis of about 560 of the donors, 250 to 350 Gb of sequence data and roughly 100 million unique TCR beta sequences from about 190 million T cells were reported. The T cell repertoires of around 730 subjects were profiled by immunosequencing and related to cytomegalovirus serostatus. HLA typing included class I and class II loci at four-digit resolution. An earlier analysis of 587 of the donors applied high-throughput TCR beta sequencing to assess whether each TCR beta V gene segment acted as functional or pseudogenic. The study combined high-throughput TCR immunosequencing, statistical association of individual TCRs with disease status, and machine learning to predict cytomegalovirus infection status. Because of strong linkage in the cohort, five DR-DQ haplotypes were treated as single units for association and clustering. The study aimed to test whether signatures of past pathogen exposure could be identified by cataloging public T cell receptors. A later analysis re-analyzed previously published TCR beta repertoires from about 600 donors and added high-resolution HLA genotyping to study TCR occurrence patterns. Among the approximately 420 genotyped donors, about 83% belonged to the genetic ancestry cluster associated with self-reported Caucasian donors. Donor age, sex, ethnicity and CMV serostatus were collected together with the repertoire data. All discovery cohort repertoires had been generated on a single sequencing platform. A later genetic analysis took genome-wide SNP genotypes for about three fifths of the 666 donors and used that subset as a discovery cohort. Typing coverage differed by locus: A, B, C, DRB1 and DQB1 were typed in roughly 620-630 donors, DQA1 in 500 to 550, DPA1 in 600 to 610, and DPB1 in around 490. Among roughly 370 genotyped donors of the cohort, an average of around 240,000 unique TCR beta nucleotide sequences were sequenced per donor, roughly 18% of them non-productive. In addition to the first cohort of 650 to 750 subjects, a separate validation cohort of some 120 different subjects was used. Rather than drawing on any new phenotypic data, the later analysis identified candidate immune exposures from TCR beta sequences and the way those sequences occurred across donors. An early release that covered about 600 HLA-typed donors contained 300 to 350 gigabases of sequencing data and approximately 85 million unique TCR sequences. On the study overall, not on this receptor specifically: A later analysis found that most CMV-associated TCR beta chains appeared HLA-restricted, with HLA associations seemingly driven largely by CMV exposure. In a later analysis, some 17,000 TCR beta sequences were associated with specific HLA alleles at a false discovery rate of 0.05. The classifier was reported to diagnose cytomegalovirus status with high specificity and sensitivity in both the original cohort and the validation cohort. Only TCR beta chains were sequenced in this cohort, and the absence of alpha or paired-chain data limited detectable features. In a later analysis, HLA-associated TCR beta chains were found to be more clonally expanded and to have lower generation probabilities than equally common non-associated chains. In an earlier analysis of a few hundred of the donors, most TCR beta V segments were observed in productive rearrangements about 87% or about 30% of the time, broadly matching IMGT annotations. According to the authors, the approach could potentially be generalized to other disease states and immunological phenotypes. A further reported finding was that TCR beta sequences accurately predicted the HLA-A and HLA-B alleles for most subjects in the first cohort. Because counts were too low, roughly 16 rarely observed V segments, including chromosome 9 orphons, were left out of the earlier analysis of over 550 of the donors. In a later analysis, TCR association rates were found to vary across HLA loci, with the most associated TCRs seen for DRB1 alleles and the fewest for HLA-C alleles. In a later analysis, several top co-occurrence clusters were reported to appear linked to parvovirus B19, influenza, CMV and Epstein-Barr virus. The study listed 150 to 200 TCR beta chains as associated with cytomegalovirus. While some public TCRs were present in many individuals, most TCR sequences turned up only very rarely across donors. In vitro tests confirmed that a few of the cytomegalovirus-associated TCR beta chains recognize cytomegalovirus antigens. Because the 87-base-pair reads could not distinguish some IMGT-functional V segments, including TRBV6-2 and TRBV6-3, those segments were excluded. Linkage disequilibrium might explain the correlated functional status among segregating V segments, but an unknown experimental factor could not be ruled out. In a later genetic analysis, fewer N-insertions in productive TCRs were reported among donors in an Asian-associated ancestry cluster than the 666-donor mean. Sequencing depth was assumed to be roughly uniform across donors in the presence/absence analyses, though that assumption may not hold. When HLA alleles, especially DR and DQ, strongly co-occurred, TCR associations were difficult to assign to individual alleles. HLA typing was unavailable for some donors at each locus, so association tests used only the typed subset. A later genetic analysis associated a missense DCLRE1C variant with V-gene and J-gene trimming of TCR beta chains, and an independent cohort replicated the association. A group of highly shared sequence variants was considered likely to be a technical artifact of the sequencing pipeline. The only immune exposure information available for the cohort was CMV serostatus.

The germline ends are 11 bases apart after V is trimmed by 6 bases and J by 6 bases. The germline V gene specifies MNHEY as CDR1 and SVGAGI as CDR2. The CDR3 covers 12 residues, taking in both the cysteine and the phenylalanine. The read is trimmed to its CDR3 DNA, 36 bases read in frame from base 1. In total, 600 or so healthy bone marrow donors made up the cohort. At the time of sampling, all cohort members were nominally healthy, though unrecorded immune exposures were likely present. The donor tested CMV seropositive, placing the donor among the roughly 270 seropositive members of the cohort. A peripheral blood sample was provided by each donor, and peripheral blood mononuclear cells were used for TCR beta sequencing. Genomic DNA was extracted from the blood cell samples with the Qiagen DNeasy Blood Extraction Kit. The method behind the library was the immunoSEQ multiplex PCR assay. For the multiplex PCR, a mixture combining 60 forward primers for TCR Vbeta segments and 13 reverse primers for TCR Jbeta segments was used. The CDR3 region of rearranged TCR beta genes was amplified from genomic DNA with a multiplex PCR assay. On the Illumina HiSeq System, the amplified TCR beta libraries were sequenced as 87-base-pair reads. As for how the authors treated the data: A later analysis counted approximately 76 million unique TCR beta chains across the roughly 700 repertoires, and around 12 million of these chains were shared by at least two donors. A nearest-neighbor algorithm error-corrected the raw reads and collapsed the reads into unique sequences, merging closely related sequences to remove PCR and sequencing errors. To assign V, D and J gene segments, CDR3 sequences were aligned to IMGT reference sequences. Each retained sequence needed at least a six-nucleotide match to both a V gene segment and a J gene segment. A rearrangement counted as productive if the CDR3 had no stop codons and remained in frame with V and J, and every other rearrangement counted as non-productive. Following IMGT convention, CDR3 was defined as the stretch from the second conserved V-encoded cysteine to the conserved J-encoded phenylalanine. The earlier analysis of about 640 of the donors excluded any sequence lacking an unambiguous match to a single V gene segment. An earlier analysis of several hundred of the donors called V segments functional above 56.7% productive rearrangements and segregating when the between-donor standard deviation exceeded 5%. A statistical classification framework was developed to diagnose cytomegalovirus status using the catalog of TCR beta chain sequences. In a later analysis, TCR nucleotide sequences were compared against IMGT/GENE-DB human TR gene sequences so that V and J genes could be assigned. Using the TCRdist pipeline, a later analysis assigned CDR3 sequences along with most-parsimonious VDJ recombination scenarios. In a later analysis, each TCR beta chain was defined by its CDR3 amino acid sequence together with its V-gene family, and reads lacking a unique V-gene family were excluded. In a later analysis, nearly 600 highly shared, low-generation-probability nucleotide sequences were removed to address suspected cross-contamination and a sequencing artifact. For each public chain, a later analysis derived a clonal expansion index from normalized ranks of inferred template counts within each repertoire. In a later analysis, generation probabilities were computed using a VDJ recombination model fitted to out-of-frame rearrangements, and the results were checked against IGoR. Hypergeometric tests were used in a later analysis to score TCR-TCR, TCR-HLA and TCR-CMV co-occurrence, with a repertoire-size bias correction applied to the TCR pairs. False discovery rates were estimated in a later analysis by permuting HLA or CMV assignments 20 times. In a later analysis, co-occurring TCRs were grouped using DBSCAN, with TCRdist sequence similarity added in when clustering inside HLA-allele-positive subsets. Co-occurrence clustering excluded repertoires with fewer than 30,000 or more than 120,000 public chains, plus five with anomalous nucleotide sharing. TCRdb obtained this table from immuneACCESS and retained in-frame rearrangements with V and J assigned. These tables miss some clones; where compared with another copy, unresolved V genes account for less than half of the shortfall, and the remainder is unexplained. V and J calls and clone size come straight from that table; D and trimming were deduced from the DNA. The sample table holds 150,000 to 200,000 clones, of which roughly 79% were seen once. The ten largest clonotypes hold around 0.98% of the sample.

This clone was detected a few times. Its antigen is currently not known. Base quality data are lacking; no much larger clone is found one base away. This receptor was obtained from a woman in her fifties or sixties in good health and CMV-seropositive. The chain is made from TRBV6-5 and TRBJ1-1, with TRBD1 perhaps the D gene, on 6 matching bases. The source material was PBMCs. The DNA sequence is given as TGTGCCAGCAGCACCTCAGGGGCTGAAGCTTTCTTT. The translation is CASSTSGAEAFF.